The 16 T cell receptor beta chains given below trace back to one sample, sequenced in a study of blood T cell repertoires in COVID-19 (TCRdb year 2020). Libraries were constructed by the immunoSEQ multiplex PCR assay. The immuneACCESS repertoire file appears here via TCRdb, limited to in-frame rearrangements. These files lack a portion of the clones; in checked studies, under half of the deficit traces to unresolved V genes, and the cause of the others is not known. The sample data list about 49,000 clones, and 75% to 80% of these were observed just once. The top ten clonotypes cover 43% of the sample. The sample taken for sequencing was peripheral blood. The receptors here all came from a man aged 65 to 79 with active or convalescent COVID-19.

The CDR3 sequence: CAWSVRTGYEKLFF. The CDR3 DNA is TGTGCCTGGAGTGTTAGGACAGGGTATGAAAAACTGTTTTTT. The V and J genes are TRBV30 and TRBJ1-4; 8 bases map to TRBD1. This CDR3 region has 14 residues. Germline V lookup: CDR1 GTSNPN, CDR2 SVGIG (reference sequence). Trimming at V came to 0 bases and at J to 6 bases, leaving 3 bases not matched to a gene.

The genes are TRBV4-3 and TRBJ2-4, with D tentatively TRBD1 (6 bases). The ends were cut back, 1 base at V and 0 bases at J, with 13 bases in the middle. Germline V gives CDR1 LGHNA, CDR2 YSLEER. CDR3 length equals 17 residues. DNA for the CDR3: TGCGCCAGCAGCCAAGCTCCCCAGGGGTCAGCCAAAAACATTCAGTACTTC. Residues: CASSQAPQGSAKNIQYF.

This clone was picked up one time. The CDR3 nucleotides are TGTGCCAGCAGTTTCTCAGGTTACAATGAGCAGTTCTTC. Translating it yields CASSFSGYNEQFF. The rearrangement links TRBV27 to TRBJ2-1; no definite D call. This CDR3 has 13 amino acids. The germline CDR1 and CDR2 sequences are MNHEY and SMNVEV (reference sequence). Deletions cut 3 bases from V and 4 bases from J, with 7 bases between.

This sequence joins TRBV7-2 and TRBJ2-7; the D gene is possibly TRBD2 (6 bases). Germline V CDR1 and CDR2: SGHTA, FQGNSA. V lost 5 bases, J lost 3 bases, and 11 bases lay in between. This CDR3 is 13 amino acids long. The CDR3 nucleotides read TGTGCCAGCAGCGGGGGACTGATCTACGAGCAGTACTTC. It is translated as CASSGGLIYEQYF.

The rearrangement joins TRBV3-1 (or the pseudogene TRBV3-2) to TRBJ1-1, with D uncertain. Trimming left V 5 bases short and J 6 bases short, with 13 bases between. Germline CDR1 and CDR2: LGHDT and YNNKEL (reference sequence). CDR3 length equals 13 residues. CDR3 sequence: CASSDPLRAEAFF. In nucleotides, the CDR3 is TGTGCCAGCAGCGATCCTTTGAGGGCTGAAGCTTTCTTT.

CDR3 protein: CATSDYEDQPQHF. The CDR3 coding sequence is TGTGCCACCAGTGATTACGAGGATCAGCCCCAGCATTTT. The V call is TRBV24-1, the J call TRBJ1-5; no clear D. This CDR3 spans 13 amino acids. Germline values: CDR1 KGHDR, CDR2 SFDVKD. Between the trimmed V and J ends, which lost 2 bases and 5 bases, there was a span of 6 bases.

The genes are TRBV11-3 and TRBJ2-7; possibly TRBD1 for D (5 bases). V was pared by 10 bases and J by 2 bases, with 15 bases between. The CDR3 runs 13 residues. CDR1 and CDR2 (germline): SGHNT, YENEEA. The CDR3 loop is CATSLGRAYEQYF. CDR3 nucleotide sequence: TGTGCCACCTCCCTCGGCAGGGCCTACGAGCAGTACTTC.

The V and J genes are TRBV9 and TRBJ2-7, with D hard to call. Germline CDR1 SGDLS, CDR2 YYNGEE. Trimming removed 3 bases at V and 1 base at J, with 11 bases between. The CDR3 is 14 amino acids. Here the CDR3 reads CASSGLERSYEQYF. In DNA form, the CDR3 reads TGTGCCAGCAGCGGACTCGAGAGGTCCTACGAGCAGTACTTC.

The sample holds a few counts of this clone. The chain employs TRBV28 and TRBJ1-3, with 8 bases that match TRBD1. The germline gives CDR1 MDHEN, CDR2 SYDVKM. Germline trimming cut 6 bases from V and 0 bases from J; bases unmatched to any gene: 4. The CDR3 length is 15 residues. CDR3 DNA: TGTGCCAGCAGGAAAACAGGGGGCTCTGGAAACACCATATATTTT. It translates to CASRKTGGSGNTIYF.

The rearrangement joins TRBV11-3 to TRBJ2-2; 7 nucleotides agree with TRBD2. Trimming took 5 bases from V and 4 from J; bases not matched to a gene: 13. This CDR3 has 17 residues. Germline CDR1 reads SGHNT; CDR2 reads YENEEA. The CDR3 DNA reads as TGTGCCAGCAGCAGAACGGGGAGGGAGCACATCACCGGGGAGCTGTTTTTT. Protein: CASSRTGREHITGELFF.

This sequence joins TRBV28 and TRBJ1-1; the match to TRBD1 covers 10 bases. The trim removed 7 bases at V and 1 base at J, leaving 3 bases unmatched. The CDR3 covers 14 residues. Germline V gene lookup returns CDR1 MDHEN and CDR2 SYDVKM. The CDR3, as DNA: TGTGCCAGCATTCGACAGGGGGCGAACACTGAAGCTTTCTTT. It specifies CASIRQGANTEAFF.

The table lists this clone with a count of one. This chain joins TRBV13 and TRBJ2-7, with 8 bases fitting TRBD2. This CDR3 contains 14 residues. CDR1 and CDR2 (germline): PRHDT, FYEKMQ (reference sequence). V shed 4 bases and J 4 bases; nucleotides not matched to a gene: 6. The CDR3 loop reads CASSSGGAGYEQYF. The CDR3 DNA reads as TGTGCCAGCAGCTCCGGGGGGGCCGGGTACGAGCAGTACTTC.

This clone has just a few counts. The J gene is TRBJ2-5, the V gene TRBV7-9; 10 nucleotides line up with TRBD2. This CDR3 contains 17 residues. The junction had 12 bases not matched to a gene; V was cut back by 3 bases and J by 5 bases. The germline gives CDR1 SEHNR, CDR2 FQNEAQ (reference sequence). The CDR3 sequence: CASSLAASGSPGETQYF. CDR3 nucleotides: TGTGCCAGCAGCTTGGCGGCTAGCGGGAGCCCAGGGGAGACCCAGTACTTC.

The chain recombines TRBV4-3 with TRBJ1-1; weak D call: TRBD1 (6 bases). The CDR3 consists of 15 residues. Trimming removed 0 bases from V and 3 bases from J, with 11 bases in between. Germline loops: CDR1 LGHNA, CDR2 YSLEER. CDR3 residues: CASSQDTGSYTEAFF. The CDR3, as DNA: TGCGCCAGCAGCCAAGATACAGGGAGTTACACTGAAGCTTTCTTT.

The chain employs TRBV28 and TRBJ2-5; D may be TRBD1 (6 bases). Germline V gene lookup returns CDR1 MDHEN and CDR2 SYDVKM. This CDR3 contains 15 residues. V was clipped by 5 bases and J by 7 bases, with 20 bases between them. As DNA, the CDR3 is TGTGCCAGCAGTGCCTGGACAGACCTAAACTGGACCCAGTACTTC. Protein: CASSAWTDLNWTQYF.

V usage is TRBV2 and J usage is TRBJ1-2, with D possibly being TRBD1 (6 bases). Germline V gene lookup returns CDR1 SNHLY and CDR2 FYNNEI. The CDR3 runs 16 residues. V lost 7 bases and J lost 1, with 19 bases in between. CDR3 region: CASTRGASIVNYGYTF. CDR3 DNA: TGTGCCAGCACCCGGGGGGCATCCATAGTTAACTATGGCTACACCTTC.